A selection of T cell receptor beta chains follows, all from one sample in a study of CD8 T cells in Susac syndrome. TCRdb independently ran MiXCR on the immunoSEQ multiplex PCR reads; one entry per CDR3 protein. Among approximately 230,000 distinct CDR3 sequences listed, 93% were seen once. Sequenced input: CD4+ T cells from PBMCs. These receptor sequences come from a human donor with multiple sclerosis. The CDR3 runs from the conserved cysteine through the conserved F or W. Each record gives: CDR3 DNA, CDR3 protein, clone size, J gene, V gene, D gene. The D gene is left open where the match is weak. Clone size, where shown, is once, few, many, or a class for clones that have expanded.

cdr3_nt: TGTGCCAGCAGTCCCCCTTGGGACAGAAAACAAGAGACCCAGTACTTC
cdr3_aa: CASSPPWDRKQETQYF
clone_size: NA
j_call: TRBJ2-5
v_call: TRBV25-1
d_call: TRBD1

cdr3_nt: TGTGCCAGCTCACCACCACAGGGGACCTACGAGCAGTACTTC
cdr3_aa: CASSPPQGTYEQYF
clone_size: NA
j_call: TRBJ2-7
v_call: TRBV18
d_call: TRBD1

cdr3_nt: TGTGCCAGCAGCTTAGATGAGGGGCAGAGGTCCCACGAGCAGTACTTC
cdr3_aa: CASSLDEGQRSHEQYF
clone_size: NA
j_call: TRBJ2-7
v_call: TRBV7-9
d_call: NA

cdr3_nt: TGTGCCAGTAGTAAACCGGGACAGGGCAACGAGCAGTACTTC
cdr3_aa: CASSKPGQGNEQYF
clone_size: NA
j_call: TRBJ2-7
v_call: TRBV19
d_call: TRBD1

cdr3_nt: TGCAGCACCAGACTTTTCACAGATACGCAGTATTTT
cdr3_aa: CSTRLFTDTQYF
clone_size: NA
j_call: TRBJ2-3
v_call: TRBV29-1
d_call: NA

cdr3_nt: TGTGCCAGCAGCCAAGATCTGTCCCAAAGGACCCAGTACTTC
cdr3_aa: CASSQDLSQRTQYF
clone_size: NA
j_call: TRBJ2-5
v_call: TRBV3-1
d_call: NA

cdr3_nt: TGTGCCAGCAGCTTAGGGGGACTAGCGGGAGACTTCTCCTACAATGAGCAGTTCTTC
cdr3_aa: CASSLGGLAGDFSYNEQFF
clone_size: NA
j_call: TRBJ2-1
v_call: TRBV11-2
d_call: TRBD2

cdr3_nt: TGCAGCTGCCGACAGGACACAGCTGATACGCAGTATTTT
cdr3_aa: CSCRQDTADTQYF
clone_size: NA
j_call: TRBJ2-3
v_call: TRBV29-1
d_call: NA

cdr3_nt: TGCGCCAGCAGCCAGGGACTAGCGGGAGGAAATGAGCAGTTCTTC
cdr3_aa: CASSQGLAGGNEQFF
clone_size: once
j_call: TRBJ2-1
v_call: TRBV4-1
d_call: TRBD2

cdr3_nt: TGCGCCAGCACCTTCGAAGGTATGGGCACTGAAGCTTTCTTT
cdr3_aa: CASTFEGMGTEAFF
clone_size: NA
j_call: TRBJ1-1
v_call: TRBV5-1
d_call: NA

cdr3_nt: TGTGCCAGCACACTCTCGAGAGGTAACTACAATGAGCAGTTCTTC
cdr3_aa: CASTLSRGNYNEQFF
clone_size: NA
j_call: TRBJ2-1
v_call: TRBV6-1
d_call: NA

cdr3_nt: TGTGCCATCAGTGAGTCGAGACTAGCGGGAGACGTAAATGAGCAGTTCTTC
cdr3_aa: CAISESRLAGDVNEQFF
clone_size: NA
j_call: TRBJ2-1
v_call: TRBV10-3
d_call: TRBD2

cdr3_nt: TGTGCCAGCAGCTTAGGACAGGGGGCGTGGAATGAGCAGTTCTTC
cdr3_aa: CASSLGQGAWNEQFF
clone_size: NA
j_call: TRBJ2-1
v_call: TRBV11-2
d_call: TRBD1

cdr3_nt: TGTGCCAGTAGTGGGCACCGGCAAGAGACCCAGTACTTC
cdr3_aa: CASSGHRQETQYF
clone_size: NA
j_call: TRBJ2-5
v_call: TRBV19
d_call: NA

cdr3_nt: TGTGCCAGCAGCCCCATACCGGGACAGGGAAAGGAGCAGTACTTC
cdr3_aa: CASSPIPGQGKEQYF
clone_size: NA
j_call: TRBJ2-7
v_call: TRBV7-8
d_call: TRBD1

cdr3_nt: TGTGCCAGCTCACCACGGTCCGACGCCAATGAAAAACTGTTTTTT
cdr3_aa: CASSPRSDANEKLFF
clone_size: NA
j_call: TRBJ1-4
v_call: TRBV18
d_call: NA

cdr3_nt: TGTGCCAGTAGAAGGACAGCAACAACCCATGGCTACACCTTC
cdr3_aa: CASRRTATTHGYTF
clone_size: NA
j_call: TRBJ1-2
v_call: TRBV19
d_call: NA

cdr3_nt: TGCAGTGCTAGGGACCTCCTCCGGGGCTACGAGCAGTACTTC
cdr3_aa: CSARDLLRGYEQYF
clone_size: NA
j_call: TRBJ2-7
v_call: TRBV20-1
d_call: NA

cdr3_nt: TGTGCCAGCAGACTCCCGTGGGGCGGTGAGCAGCCCCAGCATTTT
cdr3_aa: CASRLPWGGEQPQHF
clone_size: NA
j_call: TRBJ1-5
v_call: TRBV28
d_call: NA

cdr3_nt: TGTGCCAGCAATCCGGGCCCTGGGACTGAAGCTTTCTTT
cdr3_aa: CASNPGPGTEAFF
clone_size: NA
j_call: TRBJ1-1
v_call: TRBV7-9
d_call: NA

cdr3_nt: TGTGCCAGCAGCCAAGGAGCGGGGGTCTCCTTGGATGGCTACACCTTC
cdr3_aa: CASSQGAGVSLDGYTF
clone_size: NA
j_call: TRBJ1-2
v_call: TRBV3-1
d_call: NA

cdr3_nt: TGTGCCAGCAGGTCCGACGGGACCGGGACCCAGTACTTC
cdr3_aa: CASRSDGTGTQYF
clone_size: NA
j_call: TRBJ2-5
v_call: TRBV6-5
d_call: NA

cdr3_nt: TGTGCCAGCAGTTTATCAGACAGATACTATGGCTACACCTTC
cdr3_aa: CASSLSDRYYGYTF
clone_size: NA
j_call: TRBJ1-2
v_call: TRBV12-3/TRBV12-4
d_call: NA

cdr3_nt: TGTGCCACCAGTGATGACCGGGACACTGAAGCTTTCTTT
cdr3_aa: CATSDDRDTEAFF
clone_size: NA
j_call: TRBJ1-1
v_call: TRBV24-1
d_call: NA

cdr3_nt: TGTGCCAGTTATGGGGGCAGAGCTCCGGAGACCCAGTACTTC
cdr3_aa: CASYGGRAPETQYF
clone_size: NA
j_call: TRBJ2-5
v_call: TRBV27
d_call: NA

cdr3_nt: TGTGCCAGCAGTTACGGGGCTAGCGGGCATGAGCAGTTCTTC
cdr3_aa: CASSYGASGHEQFF
clone_size: NA
j_call: TRBJ2-1
v_call: TRBV6-2/TRBV6-3
d_call: TRBD2

cdr3_nt: TGTGCCAGCAGTGGCGGGACTAGCGGGGCCAATGAGCAGTTCTTC
cdr3_aa: CASSGGTSGANEQFF
clone_size: NA
j_call: TRBJ2-1
v_call: TRBV2
d_call: TRBD2

cdr3_nt: TGTGCCAGCAGCTTATCAAGGACTCGGACAGCCTACGAGCAGTACTTC
cdr3_aa: CASSLSRTRTAYEQYF
clone_size: NA
j_call: TRBJ2-7
v_call: TRBV7-8
d_call: NA

cdr3_nt: TGTGCCAGCAGTACCAGACAGGGGTATCAGCCCCAGCATTTT
cdr3_aa: CASSTRQGYQPQHF
clone_size: NA
j_call: TRBJ1-5
v_call: TRBV12-3/TRBV12-4
d_call: TRBD1

cdr3_nt: TGCAGTGCTAGAGCCCCCGGGAGAAGGGAACTGTTTTTT
cdr3_aa: CSARAPGRRELFF
clone_size: NA
j_call: TRBJ1-4
v_call: TRBV20-1
d_call: NA

cdr3_nt: TGTGCCAGCAGCTTAGGCCTATTAGGACTAGCGGGAGGGGGCGAGACCCAGTACTTC
cdr3_aa: CASSLGLLGLAGGGETQYF
clone_size: NA
j_call: TRBJ2-5
v_call: TRBV13
d_call: TRBD2

cdr3_nt: TGCGCCAGCAGCAAAACTGGCAGCGTCGGGGAGCTGTTTTTT
cdr3_aa: CASSKTGSVGELFF
clone_size: NA
j_call: TRBJ2-2
v_call: TRBV23-1
d_call: NA

cdr3_nt: TGTGCCATCAGTGAGTTTGTCAGCCTTACTGGAAACACCATATATTTT
cdr3_aa: CAISEFVSLTGNTIYF
clone_size: NA
j_call: TRBJ1-3
v_call: TRBV10-3
d_call: NA

cdr3_nt: TGTGCCAGCAGGGACAGGGGAGTCGGAAACACCATATATTTT
cdr3_aa: CASRDRGVGNTIYF
clone_size: once
j_call: TRBJ1-3
v_call: TRBV3-1
d_call: TRBD1

cdr3_nt: TGCGCCAGCACCCCTAACTCGGGAACCGATACGCAGTATTTT
cdr3_aa: CASTPNSGTDTQYF
clone_size: NA
j_call: TRBJ2-3
v_call: TRBV5-1
d_call: NA

cdr3_nt: TGCGCCAGCACCGGACTAGTTACTAATGAGCAGTTCTTC
cdr3_aa: CASTGLVTNEQFF
clone_size: NA
j_call: TRBJ2-1
v_call: TRBV5-1
d_call: TRBD2

cdr3_nt: TGTGCCAGCTCACCGAACCTATATGGCTACACCTTC
cdr3_aa: CASSPNLYGYTF
clone_size: once
j_call: TRBJ1-2
v_call: TRBV18
d_call: NA

cdr3_nt: TGTGCCAGCAGCGCCTCAGGGGAAAACATTCAGTACTTC
cdr3_aa: CASSASGENIQYF
clone_size: NA
j_call: TRBJ2-4
v_call: TRBV9
d_call: NA

cdr3_nt: TGTGCCAGCTCACCACCGGGGGGCTACTATGGCTACACCTTC
cdr3_aa: CASSPPGGYYGYTF
clone_size: NA
j_call: TRBJ1-2
v_call: TRBV18
d_call: NA

cdr3_nt: TGCAGCGTAGCCGGGACAGGGGAAGGGACTGAAGCTTTCTTT
cdr3_aa: CSVAGTGEGTEAFF
clone_size: NA
j_call: TRBJ1-1
v_call: TRBV29-1
d_call: TRBD1

cdr3_nt: TGTGCCAGTAGTATCCAGGGGAAGGGCTCTGGGGCCAACGTCCTGACTTTC
cdr3_aa: CASSIQGKGSGANVLTF
clone_size: NA
j_call: TRBJ2-6
v_call: TRBV19
d_call: NA